The 9 T cell receptor beta chains listed next were all sequenced from one sample in a study of blood T cells in healthy people across ages. The second PCR ran about 6 to 12 cycles with a sample-barcoded 5' primer and J-beta primers. MiXCR, run by TCRdb on the 5' RACE reads, gives a single entry per CDR3 protein. The table lists some 710,000 distinct CDR3 sequences, around 50% of them singletons, with about a sixth in the top ten. Sequencing was performed on blood. The receptors were gathered from a man at least 80 years old in good health.

This clonotype was seen at least ten times. The chain uses TRBV15 and TRBJ2-7; the D is unclear. Germline V lookup: CDR1 LNHNV, CDR2 YYDKDF (reference sequence). The V and J ends lost 3 bases and 5 bases respectively, with 11 bases between them. CDR3 size: 13 residues. CDR3 in amino acids: CATSRDAPHEQYF. DNA of the CDR3: TGTGCCACCAGCAGGGACGCGCCCCACGAGCAGTACTTC. The whole variable domain, remainder taken from reference TRBV15 and TRBJ2-7, is DAMVIQNPRYQVTQFGKPVTLSCSQTLNHNVMYWYQQKSSQAPKLLFHYYDKDFNNEADTPDNFQSRRPNTSFCFLDIRSPGLGDTAMYLCATSRDAPHEQYFGPGTRLTVT.

The table lists this clonotype with a few counts. The V gene is TRBV6-5, the J gene TRBJ1-1, with 7 bases lining up with TRBD1. Trimming took 6 bases from V and 2 from J; bases not matched to a gene: 3. CDR3 length equals 13 residues. Germline CDR1 is MNHEY and CDR2 is SVGAGI. The CDR3 DNA sequence: TGTGCCAGCAGACACAGGGGAAACACTGAAGCTTTCTTT. Translation: CASRHRGNTEAFF.

This clonotype was observed a few times. This rearrangement joins TRBV4-2 to TRBJ2-1, with 8 bases matching TRBD1. J gave up 7 bases and V 3 bases, and 14 bases lay outside the gene matches. Germline CDR1 and CDR2: LGHNA and YNFKEQ. The CDR3 has 17 amino acids. CDR3 nucleotide sequence: TGTGCCAGCAGCCACGTCGGCGCAGGGGGCTCGGAAAATGAGCAGTTCTTC. It codes for CASSHVGAGGSENEQFF.

The gene calls are TRBV29-1 and TRBJ2-3, with 11 nucleotides matching TRBD2. The CDR3 totals 15 residues. With 6 bases clipped from V and 2 bases from J, the junction kept 7 bases outside the gene matches. Germline values: CDR1 SQVTM, CDR2 ANQGSEA. The CDR3 reads CSVAGTSGITDTQYF. CDR3 coding DNA: TGCAGCGTAGCCGGGACTAGCGGAATCACAGATACGCAGTATTTT.

The rearrangement uses TRBV6-6 and TRBJ2-1; a weak D match, TRBD1 (5 bases). V was cut by 5 bases and J by 0 bases, with 11 bases left in between. Germline V gene lookup returns CDR1 MNHNY and CDR2 SVGAGI (reference sequence). CDR3 length: 15 amino acids. The CDR3 DNA is TGTGCCAGCAGTCGACAGTCGAGCTCCTACAATGAGCAGTTCTTC. This encodes CASSRQSSSYNEQFF.

The chain couples TRBV10-3 to TRBJ2-5; 9 bases match TRBD1. The DNA end is a closer match to TRBJ2-7, so the J assignment may be wrong. The CDR3 extends over 14 amino acids. CDR1 is ENHRY, CDR2 SYGVKD, per germline. The CDR3 DNA is TGTGCCATCAGACCCGAGCGGGACAGGGACGAGCAGTACTTC. It codes for CAIRPERDRDEQYF.

The rearrangement links TRBV12-3 or TRBV12-4 to TRBJ2-5, with 10 bases identical to TRBD1. This CDR3 is 11 amino acids long. With V trimmed by 8 bases and J by 11 bases, 5 bases remained unmatched. CDR3 bases: TGTGCCAGCCGGGACAGGGGCGATCAGTACTTC. Residues: CASRDRGDQYF.

The chain combines TRBV12-3 or TRBV12-4 with TRBJ2-1, with D perhaps TRBD2 (5 bases). V gave up 0 bases and J gave up 2 bases, with 11 bases separating them. CDR3 length: 16 amino acids. CDR3 coding DNA: TGTGCCAGCAGTTTAGCTCCCCGGGGAGCCTACAATGAGCAGTTCTTC. It yields the protein CASSLAPRGAYNEQFF.

The table lists this clonotype with a count of one. CDR3 loop: CASSQDMQYF. The CDR3 nucleotides are TGTGCCAGCAGCCAGGATATGCAGTACTTC. The chain links TRBV4-2 to TRBJ2-7, with unresolved D. The CDR3 has 10 residues. Trimming removed 3 bases at V and 9 bases at J, with 6 bases between. Germline V gene data show CDR1 as LGHNA and CDR2 as YNFKEQ.